These 26 T cell receptor beta chains were all obtained from the same sample, sequenced in a study of a mutant IDH1 vaccine in newly diagnosed glioma. Specified time point: week 35, safety follow-up. A single vaccine dose contained 300 ug of mutant IDH1 20-mer peptide, and topical imiquimod was used with it. Their antigens remain unidentified. Method: immunoSEQ multiplex PCR; TCRdb's copy keeps in-frame clones and lacks some. The sample yields 50,000 to 70,000 clones, 74% seen once. The starting material was PBMCs, obtained from a glioma patient whose treatment included an IDH1 peptide vaccine. The receptor source for this set is a man aged 50 to 60 with glioma.

The rearrangement links TRBV19 to TRBJ1-2, with 10 bases fitting TRBD1. The V segment lost 7 bases and the J segment 4 bases; nucleotides outside the gene matches: 9. Germline CDR1 LNHDA, CDR2 SQIVND (reference sequence). This CDR3 is built from 15 residues. In DNA, the CDR3 is TGTGCCAGTACGGGGACAGGGGAAGGAGTCTATGGCTACACCTTC. This gives the protein CASTGTGEGVYGYTF.

This clone was seen a few times. The chain has TRBV30 and TRBJ1-5; a weak D match, TRBD1 (5 bases). Germline CDR1 GTSNPN, CDR2 SVGIG (reference sequence). V gave up 4 bases and J gave up 4 bases, with 11 bases separating them. The CDR3 is made up of 13 amino acids. CDR3 in DNA: TGTGCCTGGACGGGCAGGGAGAATCAGCCCCAGCATTTT. Protein product: CAWTGRENQPQHF. The full variable domain, in which reference TRBV30 and TRBJ1-5 provide the parts outside the CDR3, is SQTIHQWPATLVQPVGSPLSLECTVEGTSNPNLYWYRQAAGRGLQLLFYSVGIGQISSEVPQNLSASRPQDRQFILSSKKLLLSDSGFYLCAWTGRENQPQHFGDGTRLSIL.

This clone was observed once. The chain has TRBV6-6 and TRBJ2-2, with TRBD2 identical over 8 bases. CDR3 length equals 15 residues. J was trimmed by 6 bases and V by 2 bases; bases with no gene match: 5. Germline V gene data show CDR1 as MNHNY and CDR2 as SVGAGI (reference sequence). The chain's CDR3 is CASSYAGGGPGELFF. Here the CDR3 DNA reads TGTGCCAGCAGTTACGCGGGGGGCGGTCCCGGGGAGCTGTTTTTT.

The chain recombines TRBV6-5 with TRBJ2-3; no reliable D call. Between the trimmed V and J ends, which lost 4 bases and 2 bases, there was a span of 4 bases. The CDR3 totals 12 residues. Germline V CDR1 and CDR2: MNHEY, SVGAGI. For the CDR3, the DNA is TGTGCCAGCAGTTCCTCCACAGATACGCAGTATTTT. Its protein product is CASSSSTDTQYF.

DNA of the CDR3: TGTGCCAGCAGCTTACTGGGGATCGGGGAATGGCCCCAGCATTTT. Residues: CASSLLGIGEWPQHF. The genes are TRBV7-2 and TRBJ1-5; D is uncertain. This CDR3 has 15 amino acids. V lost 2 bases and J lost 9, with 17 bases in between. Germline V gives CDR1 SGHTA, CDR2 FQGNSA.

The chain couples TRBV5-1 to TRBJ2-7; TRBD2 is a possible D gene (6 bases). CDR3 size: 15 residues. V gave up 0 bases and J gave up 6 bases, with 16 bases separating them. The germline V gene encodes CDR1 SGHRS and CDR2 YFSETQ. CDR3: CASSLEGHQEGEQYF. The CDR3 bases are TGCGCCAGCAGCTTGGAGGGCCACCAGGAGGGCGAGCAGTACTTC.

V usage is TRBV5-1 and J usage is TRBJ2-1; no clear D. CDR3 length: 15 residues. The V gene lost 0 bases and the J gene lost 0 bases, with 7 bases spanning the gap. Germline CDR1 is SGHRS and CDR2 is YFSETQ. The DNA of the CDR3 is TGCGCCAGCAGCTTGGGGGGTTCCTCCTACAATGAGCAGTTCTTC. Translated, it gives CASSLGGSSYNEQFF. Supplemented by reference TRBV5-1 and TRBJ2-1, the full variable domain reads KAGVTQTPRYLIKTRGQQVTLSCSPISGHRSVSWYQQTPGQGLQFLFEYFSETQRNKGNFPGRFSGRQFSNSRSEMNVSTLELGDSALYLCASSLGGSSYNEQFFGPGTRLTVL.

The chain is built from TRBV5-4 and TRBJ2-7; 9 bases fit TRBD1. The CDR3 consists of 13 residues. Trimming took 7 bases from V and 5 from J; bases not matched to a gene: 7. The germline gives CDR1 SGHNT, CDR2 YYREEE (reference sequence). CDR3 coding DNA: TGTGCCAGCGGTCAGACAGGGGGGAACGAGCAGTACTTC. It yields the protein CASGQTGGNEQYF.

The V and J genes are TRBV5-1 and TRBJ2-2; a possible D gene is TRBD1 (7 bases). V was cut by 7 bases and J by 6 bases, with 19 bases left in between. Germline V lookup: CDR1 SGHRS, CDR2 YFSETQ. The CDR3 covers 15 residues. The CDR3 DNA reads TGCGCCAGCTCCTCAGGGGGGACTGCCCCCGGGGAGCTGTTTTTT. Protein sequence: CASSSGGTAPGELFF.

The gene calls are TRBV4-3 and TRBJ1-2; TRBD1 agrees at 7 bases. The V gene end was trimmed by 1 base and the J gene end by 7 bases; junction bases not matched to a gene: 9. This CDR3 has 15 amino acids. CDR1 and CDR2 (germline): LGHNA, YSLEER. The CDR3 here is CASSQGRAGGFGYTF. CDR3 coding DNA: TGCGCCAGCAGCCAAGGGAGGGCAGGGGGTTTTGGCTACACCTTC.

The chain employs TRBV7-2 and TRBJ1-5; D uncertain. From germline, CDR1 is SGHTA and CDR2 FQGNSA. The V and J ends lost 1 base and 0 bases respectively, with 13 bases between them. The CDR3 contains 17 residues. In nucleotides, the CDR3 is TGTGCCAGCAGCTTAGAATCGGGCCAGCATAGCAATCAGCCCCAGCATTTT. This gives the protein CASSLESGQHSNQPQHF.

This chain joins TRBV29-1 and TRBJ2-2; D tentatively reads TRBD1 or TRBD2 (6 bases each). Germline CDR1 is SQVTM and CDR2 is ANQGSEA. V was cut by 2 bases and J by 4 bases, with 17 bases left in between. The CDR3 length is 16 residues. The CDR3 DNA is TGCAGCGTTGAACGGGGAGGCAGGGGCATCACCGGGGAGCTGTTTTTT. Translating gives CSVERGGRGITGELFF.

The chain couples TRBV7-2 to TRBJ2-7; unclear D gene. Per germline, CDR1 SGHTA and CDR2 FQGNSA. V dropped 2 bases and J dropped 0 bases, with 8 bases sitting between them. The CDR3 runs 14 residues. CDR3: CASSLLVASYEQYF. The CDR3 nucleotides are TGTGCCAGCAGCTTATTAGTGGCCTCCTACGAGCAGTACTTC.

The V and J genes are TRBV9 and TRBJ1-1; no firm D call. From germline, CDR1 is SGDLS and CDR2 YYNGEE. The CDR3 is made up of 16 amino acids. V dropped 4 bases and J dropped 2 bases, with 18 bases sitting between them. Here the CDR3 DNA reads TGTGCCAGCAGCTCACGGCCTTTAGCGATTAACACTGAAGCTTTCTTT. Encoded protein: CASSSRPLAINTEAFF.

This clone was seen once. V usage is TRBV4-3 and J usage is TRBJ2-5, with 13 bases lining up with TRBD2. V trimming: 3 bases; J trimming: 0 bases; junction bases outside the gene matches: 4. Germline values: CDR1 LGHNA, CDR2 YSLEER. The CDR3 runs 17 residues. In DNA form, the CDR3 reads TGCGCCAGCAGCCAGGGACTAGCGGGACTTTACCAAGAGACCCAGTACTTC. Its translation: CASSQGLAGLYQETQYF.

This chain connects TRBV6-4 to TRBJ2-2; 7 bases fit TRBD1. Germline CDR1 MRHNA, CDR2 SNTAGT. The trim removed 4 bases at V and 5 bases at J, leaving 4 bases unmatched. The CDR3 consists of 14 residues. The CDR3 DNA follows: TGTGCCAGCAGTGGACAGGGTGGAACCGGGGAGCTGTTTTTT. It encodes CASSGQGGTGELFF.

The chain links TRBV15 to TRBJ1-4, with 8 bases lining up with TRBD1. The CDR3 totals 15 residues. The trim removed 0 bases at V and 7 bases at J, leaving 4 bases unmatched. Germline V gene lookup returns CDR1 LNHNV and CDR2 YYDKDF (reference sequence). CDR3 loop: CATSRDGQGSEKLFF. CDR3 in DNA: TGTGCCACCAGCAGAGACGGACAGGGTAGTGAAAAACTGTTTTTT.

The V gene is TRBV9, the J gene TRBJ1-3; 7 nucleotides match TRBD1. This CDR3 has 16 residues. From germline, CDR1 is SGDLS and CDR2 YYNGEE. V shed 3 bases and J 0 bases; nucleotides not matched to a gene: 6. The CDR3 region has the DNA TGTGCCAGCAGCGGAAACAGGGGAGGCTCTGGAAACACCATATATTTT. This translates into CASSGNRGGSGNTIYF.

This chain connects TRBV6-6 to TRBJ2-5; 13 bases align to TRBD2. The CDR3 loop spans 16 amino acids. V shed 5 bases and J 5 bases; nucleotides not matched to a gene: 8. Germline V gene data show CDR1 as MNHNY and CDR2 as SVGAGI (reference sequence). CDR3 in DNA: TGTGCCAGCAGTAAAGGGACTAGCGGGATGAGGGAGACCCAGTACTTC. Translating it yields CASSKGTSGMRETQYF.

In this sample, this clone turned up a few times. The chain employs TRBV7-2 and TRBJ2-1, with TRBD1 matching over 9 bases. Losses at the gene ends were 4 bases for V and 12 bases for J; bases not matched to a gene: 10. This CDR3 has 14 amino acids. Per germline, CDR1 SGHTA and CDR2 FQGNSA. CDR3 nucleotides: TGTGCCAGCAGCTCCGGGACAGGGTGGTTTGGGCAGTTCTTC. This gives the protein CASSSGTGWFGQFF.

This clone appeared once. The V call is TRBV2, the J call TRBJ1-1; D gene uncertain. The CDR3 runs to 13 residues. Looked up from germline, CDR1 is SNHLY and CDR2 is FYNNEI. The ends were cut back, 7 bases at V and 0 bases at J, with 9 bases in the middle. CDR3 coding DNA: TGTGCCAGCATGGCGGTAATGAACACTGAAGCTTTCTTT. Amino acid sequence: CASMAVMNTEAFF.

The chain couples TRBV30 to TRBJ1-1; weak D call: TRBD1 (6 bases). V was shortened by 3 bases and J by 3 bases, with 11 bases between the two germline ends. The germline V gene has CDR1 GTSNPN and CDR2 SVGIG (reference sequence). The CDR3 runs 13 residues. CDR3 coding DNA: TGTGCCTGGAGGACTAGGGGGGACACTGAAGCTTTCTTT. It translates to CAWRTRGDTEAFF.

The gene calls are TRBV15 and TRBJ1-3; TRBD1 might be the D (5 bases). V gave up 5 bases and J gave up 3 bases, with 14 bases separating them. Germline values: CDR1 LNHNV, CDR2 YYDKDF (reference sequence). The CDR3 extends over 15 amino acids. CDR3 sequence reads: CATSRGGLSGNTIYF. The CDR3 DNA is TGTGCCACCAGCCGGGGCGGTCTCAGTGGAAACACCATATATTTT.

The V and J genes are TRBV7-2 and TRBJ2-2, with a possible D match to TRBD1 (5 bases). The CDR3 loop spans 14 amino acids. V was shortened by 7 bases and J by 4 bases, with 13 bases between the two germline ends. Germline V gene lookup returns CDR1 SGHTA and CDR2 FQGNSA. CDR3 loop: CASNWGSGTGELFF. CDR3 sequence (DNA): TGTGCCAGCAACTGGGGCTCGGGCACCGGGGAGCTGTTTTTT.

The V call is TRBV27, the J call TRBJ2-7; D is possibly TRBD1 (6 bases). This CDR3 has 15 residues. Trimming took off 3 bases at V and 4 bases at J, with 16 bases between the two ends. Looked up from germline, CDR1 is MNHEY and CDR2 is SMNVEV (reference sequence). CDR3 nucleotide sequence: TGTGCCAGCAGTTTGTCCACAGGGCTTTCGTACGAGCAGTACTTC. Encoded protein: CASSLSTGLSYEQYF.

The V call is TRBV10-1, the J call TRBJ2-3; D unresolved. V gave up 2 bases and J gave up 7 bases, with 13 bases separating them. Per the germline V gene, CDR1 is WNHNN and CDR2 is SYGVQD (reference sequence). The CDR3 loop spans 14 amino acids. CDR3 DNA sequence: TGCGCCAGCAGTGAGGAGGCTTCGACGAATACGCAGTATTTT. Protein sequence: CASSEEASTNTQYF.